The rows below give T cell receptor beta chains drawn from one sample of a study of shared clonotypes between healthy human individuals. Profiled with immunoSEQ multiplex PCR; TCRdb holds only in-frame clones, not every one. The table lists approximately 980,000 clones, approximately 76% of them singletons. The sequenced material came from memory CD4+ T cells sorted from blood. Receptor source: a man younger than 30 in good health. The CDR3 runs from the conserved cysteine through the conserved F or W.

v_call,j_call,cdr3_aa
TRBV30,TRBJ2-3,CAWSDPRDTQYF
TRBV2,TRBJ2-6,CASSQGPSSGANVLTF
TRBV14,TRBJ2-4,CASSQTENIQYF
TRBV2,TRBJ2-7,CASSRDRGSYEQYF
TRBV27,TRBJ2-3,CASSFREADTQYF
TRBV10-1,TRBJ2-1,CASSGEDGRTGGEQFF
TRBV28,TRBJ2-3,CASSLSGSGSRNTQYF
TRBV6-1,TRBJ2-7,CASRTGQSYEQYF
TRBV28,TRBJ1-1,CASSFMGATEAFF
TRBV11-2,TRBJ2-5,CASSLDSQVRETQYF
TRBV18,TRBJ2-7,CASSPGYEQYF
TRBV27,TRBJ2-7,CASSLYTGDRQYF
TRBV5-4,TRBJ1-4,CASSSGTGGEEKLFF
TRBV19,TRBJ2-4,CASSIELVRTGAKNIQYF
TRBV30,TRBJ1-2,CAWSQDYGYTF
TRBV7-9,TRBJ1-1,CASSRVTEAFF